A selection of T cell receptor beta chains follows, all from one sample in a study of beta chain features in type 1 diabetes. Method: immunoSEQ multiplex PCR; TCRdb's copy keeps in-frame clones and lacks some. The table records 970,000 or so clones, roughly a sixth of them present only once. The sequenced sample consisted of naive CD4+ T cells from blood. These receptors originate from a woman aged 18-29 years in good health. Both conserved end residues are part of each CDR3. A D gene is named only where the DNA matches it firmly. Clone size is stated in some rows and not others, as once, few, many or a class when expanded.

D gene: -
clone size: -
V gene: TRBV5-4
J gene: TRBJ1-2
CDR3 DNA: TGTGCCAGCAGCCCCCTTCGTGGCTACACCTTC
CDR3 protein: CASSPLRGYTF

D gene: -
clone size: -
V gene: TRBV13
J gene: TRBJ1-5
CDR3 DNA: TGTGCCAGCAGCCTACAGGGTATGGGCAATCAGCCCCAGCATTTT
CDR3 protein: CASSLQGMGNQPQHF

D gene: -
clone size: few
V gene: TRBV2
J gene: TRBJ2-2
CDR3 DNA: TGTGCCAGCAGTGAAAGACGGTTAGGAGGGAACACCGGGGAGCTGTTTTTT
CDR3 protein: CASSERRLGGNTGELFF

D gene: -
clone size: few
V gene: TRBV9
J gene: TRBJ1-3
CDR3 DNA: TGTGCCAGCAGCCGGGACATTACGTCTGGAAACACCATATATTTT
CDR3 protein: CASSRDITSGNTIYF

D gene: -
clone size: -
V gene: TRBV5-4
J gene: TRBJ1-1
CDR3 DNA: TGTGCCAGCACCCCGACGGGGGGGACTGAAGCTTTCTTT
CDR3 protein: CASTPTGGTEAFF

D gene: TRBD2
clone size: -
V gene: TRBV25-1
J gene: TRBJ2-3
CDR3 DNA: TGTGCCAGCAGTGATAGCGGGAGATCGAGTACGCAGTATTTT
CDR3 protein: CASSDSGRSSTQYF

D gene: -
clone size: -
V gene: TRBV28
J gene: TRBJ2-7
CDR3 DNA: TGTGCCAGCAGTTTAGGGGGTGGCTATGCCTACGAGCAGTACTTC
CDR3 protein: CASSLGGGYAYEQYF

D gene: TRBD1
clone size: -
V gene: TRBV2
J gene: TRBJ2-5
CDR3 DNA: TGTGCCAGCAGTGTTGGGACAGGGAGGGAGACCCAGTACTTC
CDR3 protein: CASSVGTGRETQYF

D gene: -
clone size: few
V gene: TRBV6-1
J gene: TRBJ1-1
CDR3 DNA: TGTGCCAGCAGTGGTTCGACGCGGGGGAACACTGAAGCTTTCTTT
CDR3 protein: CASSGSTRGNTEAFF

D gene: -
clone size: -
V gene: TRBV28
J gene: TRBJ2-5
CDR3 DNA: TGTGCCAGCAGTCCGGCCTTAGGGGTTGGAGAGACCCAGTACTTC
CDR3 protein: CASSPALGVGETQYF

D gene: -
clone size: few
V gene: TRBV6-1
J gene: TRBJ2-1
CDR3 DNA: TGTGCCAGCAGTGATCCCCGGGGGCAGTTCTTC
CDR3 protein: CASSDPRGQFF

D gene: -
clone size: few
V gene: TRBV7-9
J gene: TRBJ1-4
CDR3 DNA: TGTGCCAGCAGCCCTACGGCCAGAGGGTTTGAAAAACTGTTTTTT
CDR3 protein: CASSPTARGFEKLFF

D gene: TRBD1
clone size: -
V gene: TRBV2
J gene: TRBJ2-1
CDR3 DNA: TGTGCCAGCCTGACCCCTCGGGACAGGGGCAATGAGCAGTTCTTC
CDR3 protein: CASLTPRDRGNEQFF

D gene: -
clone size: few
V gene: TRBV11-3
J gene: TRBJ1-1
CDR3 DNA: TGTGCCAGCAGCCTAGAACTAGGCGCTGAAGCTTTCTTT
CDR3 protein: CASSLELGAEAFF

D gene: -
clone size: few
V gene: TRBV7-3
J gene: TRBJ2-5
CDR3 DNA: TGTGCCAGCAGCACTAAGCCGGCAGGGTGGGAGACCCAGTACTTC
CDR3 protein: CASSTKPAGWETQYF

D gene: -
clone size: few
V gene: TRBV18
J gene: TRBJ2-1
CDR3 DNA: TGTGCCAGCTCAGACCCCCACAGGAACTACAATGAGCAGTTCTTC
CDR3 protein: CASSDPHRNYNEQFF

D gene: TRBD1
clone size: few
V gene: TRBV18
J gene: TRBJ2-1
CDR3 DNA: TGTGCCAGCTCACCGGGACAGGGGGTGGATGAGCAGTTCTTC
CDR3 protein: CASSPGQGVDEQFF

D gene: -
clone size: few
V gene: TRBV2
J gene: TRBJ2-7
CDR3 DNA: TGTGCCAGCAGGAACAGGCCCAGCTCCTACGAGCAGTACTTC
CDR3 protein: CASRNRPSSYEQYF

D gene: -
clone size: -
V gene: TRBV11-2
J gene: TRBJ2-3
CDR3 DNA: TGTGCCAGCAGCCGGCTGGATACGCAGTATTTT
CDR3 protein: CASSRLDTQYF

D gene: TRBD1
clone size: -
V gene: TRBV5-4
J gene: TRBJ2-1
CDR3 DNA: TGTGCCAGCAGCTCCGGTGAGGGGGCCGGCTACAATGAGCAGTTCTTC
CDR3 protein: CASSSGEGAGYNEQFF

D gene: -
clone size: -
V gene: TRBV6-5
J gene: TRBJ2-3
CDR3 DNA: TGTGCCAGCAGTCCCTCCTGGGGGGTCACAGATACGCAGTATTTT
CDR3 protein: CASSPSWGVTDTQYF

D gene: TRBD2
clone size: few
V gene: TRBV9
J gene: TRBJ2-7
CDR3 DNA: TGTGCCAGCAGCGTAGCGGGAGGGGCCGGATACGAGCAGTACTTC
CDR3 protein: CASSVAGGAGYEQYF

D gene: -
clone size: few
V gene: TRBV20-1
J gene: TRBJ2-2
CDR3 DNA: TGCAGTGCTGAGAGAACCGGGGAGCTGTTTTTT
CDR3 protein: CSAERTGELFF

D gene: -
clone size: -
V gene: TRBV5-6
J gene: TRBJ2-4
CDR3 DNA: TGTGCCAGCAGCTCCGGGAGCGCCAAAAACATTCAGTACTTC
CDR3 protein: CASSSGSAKNIQYF

D gene: -
clone size: -
V gene: TRBV18
J gene: TRBJ2-3
CDR3 DNA: TGTGCCAGCTCACCTACCCCGGATACGCAGTATTTT
CDR3 protein: CASSPTPDTQYF

D gene: -
clone size: few
V gene: TRBV5-1
J gene: TRBJ2-5
CDR3 DNA: TGCGCCAGCAGCTTGGCCGGGGTAGAGACCCAGTACTTC
CDR3 protein: CASSLAGVETQYF

D gene: TRBD1
clone size: -
V gene: TRBV5-4
J gene: TRBJ2-2
CDR3 DNA: TGTGCCAGCAGCCACAACAGGGGGCGCACCGGGGAGCTGTTTTTT
CDR3 protein: CASSHNRGRTGELFF

D gene: -
clone size: few
V gene: TRBV10-3
J gene: TRBJ1-3
CDR3 DNA: TGTGCCATCAGTGAGCCCAGCTCCCCTCAAGACACCATATATTTT
CDR3 protein: CAISEPSSPQDTIYF

D gene: -
clone size: few
V gene: TRBV29-1
J gene: TRBJ2-7
CDR3 DNA: TGCAGCGTTGCCGTTCGGGGTAACGAGCAGTACTTC
CDR3 protein: CSVAVRGNEQYF

D gene: -
clone size: few
V gene: TRBV7-8
J gene: TRBJ2-7
CDR3 DNA: TGTGCCAGCAGCTTAGGGCCAGGGGGAAGCGCGGGGATTGGGTCCTACGAGCAGTACTTC
CDR3 protein: CASSLGPGGSAGIGSYEQYF

D gene: -
clone size: -
V gene: TRBV10-3
J gene: TRBJ2-1
CDR3 DNA: TGTGCCATCAGTGAGTTAGGGGGACCCGACTACAATGAGCAGTTCTTC
CDR3 protein: CAISELGGPDYNEQFF

D gene: -
clone size: -
V gene: TRBV5-6
J gene: TRBJ2-1
CDR3 DNA: TGTGCCAGCAGCCTACTAGCCGGAGCCCTCAATGAGCAGTTCTTC
CDR3 protein: CASSLLAGALNEQFF

D gene: TRBD1
clone size: -
V gene: TRBV11-2
J gene: TRBJ1-1
CDR3 DNA: TGTGCCAGCAGCCAAGGACAGGCAAAAGCTTTCTTT
CDR3 protein: CASSQGQAKAFF

D gene: TRBD2
clone size: -
V gene: TRBV5-6
J gene: TRBJ2-1
CDR3 DNA: TGTGCCAGCAGCAGGACTAGCGTCTATGAGCAGTTCTTC
CDR3 protein: CASSRTSVYEQFF

D gene: -
clone size: -
V gene: TRBV10-3
J gene: TRBJ1-2
CDR3 DNA: TGTGCCATCAGTGAGGGTTGGGACACTTTGTACGGCTACACCTTC
CDR3 protein: CAISEGWDTLYGYTF

D gene: TRBD2
clone size: few
V gene: TRBV6-6
J gene: TRBJ2-1
CDR3 DNA: TGTGCCAGCCTTCGTCGCGGGCTAGCGGGAGGAGACGAGCAGTTCTTC
CDR3 protein: CASLRRGLAGGDEQFF

D gene: -
clone size: -
V gene: TRBV5-1
J gene: TRBJ2-4
CDR3 DNA: TGCGCCAGCAGTAAACCTGATAATGCCAAAAACATTCAGTACTTC
CDR3 protein: CASSKPDNAKNIQYF

D gene: -
clone size: -
V gene: TRBV5-1
J gene: TRBJ2-5
CDR3 DNA: TGCGCCAGCAGCTTGTCGGTGGGGAACGTGGACCAGTACTTC
CDR3 protein: CASSLSVGNVDQYF

D gene: TRBD1
clone size: few
V gene: TRBV19
J gene: TRBJ2-1
CDR3 DNA: TGTGCCAGTAGTATGGAATACAGGGGGAGTGAGCAGTTCTTC
CDR3 protein: CASSMEYRGSEQFF

D gene: TRBD2
clone size: -
V gene: TRBV2
J gene: TRBJ2-5
CDR3 DNA: TGTGCCAGCAGTGGGACTAGCGGGCGAGAGACCCAGTACTTC
CDR3 protein: CASSGTSGRETQYF

D gene: TRBD1
clone size: -
V gene: TRBV5-1
J gene: TRBJ2-1
CDR3 DNA: TGCGCCAGCAGCTTGGCTAGGGGGCGAAGGCAGTTCTTC
CDR3 protein: CASSLARGRRQFF

D gene: -
clone size: few
V gene: TRBV7-9
J gene: TRBJ2-4
CDR3 DNA: TGTGCCAGCAGCTTAGAAGGTGGTGGCATTCAGTACTTC
CDR3 protein: CASSLEGGGIQYF

D gene: -
clone size: few
V gene: TRBV10-3
J gene: TRBJ1-1
CDR3 DNA: TGTGCCATCAGTGATAGCAGGGTAAGGAGGACTGAAGCTTTCTTT
CDR3 protein: CAISDSRVRRTEAFF

D gene: TRBD1
clone size: -
V gene: TRBV7-9
J gene: TRBJ2-3
CDR3 DNA: TGTGCCACACACAGGGGTTCCTCACCATATACGCAGTATTTT
CDR3 protein: CATHRGSSPYTQYF

D gene: -
clone size: few
V gene: TRBV4-3
J gene: TRBJ2-3
CDR3 DNA: TGCGCCAGCAGCCTCGGGGGTTTTCGGACAGATACGCAGTATTTT
CDR3 protein: CASSLGGFRTDTQYF

D gene: TRBD1
clone size: -
V gene: TRBV7-2
J gene: TRBJ1-4
CDR3 DNA: TGTGCCAGCAGCCCTGGACAGGTTTTCGGAAGTGAAAAACTGTTTTTT
CDR3 protein: CASSPGQVFGSEKLFF

D gene: TRBD1
clone size: few
V gene: TRBV5-1
J gene: TRBJ1-2
CDR3 DNA: TGCGCCAGCAGCTTAACCGGGACAGCCAACTATGGCTACACCTTC
CDR3 protein: CASSLTGTANYGYTF

D gene: -
clone size: -
V gene: TRBV28
J gene: TRBJ1-4
CDR3 DNA: TGTGCCAGCAGCGCCCTTAATGAAAAACTGTTTTTT
CDR3 protein: CASSALNEKLFF

D gene: TRBD2
clone size: few
V gene: TRBV18
J gene: TRBJ2-3
CDR3 DNA: TGTGCCAGCTCGTACAGGACTAGCAGCACAGATACGCAGTATTTT
CDR3 protein: CASSYRTSSTDTQYF

D gene: TRBD1
clone size: few
V gene: TRBV9
J gene: TRBJ1-3
CDR3 DNA: TGTGCCAGCAGCGTAGGGGACAGCTCTGGAAACACCATATATTTT
CDR3 protein: CASSVGDSSGNTIYF

D gene: TRBD1
clone size: few
V gene: TRBV7-9
J gene: TRBJ1-1
CDR3 DNA: TGTGCCAGCAGCTTATTCCCCCCGGCAGGGGGACGCACTGAAGCTTTCTTT
CDR3 protein: CASSLFPPAGGRTEAFF

D gene: -
clone size: -
V gene: TRBV15
J gene: TRBJ2-1
CDR3 DNA: TGTGCCACCAGCAGAGGTATCGGGAGCCTCTACAATGAGCAGTTCTTC
CDR3 protein: CATSRGIGSLYNEQFF

D gene: -
clone size: once
V gene: TRBV6-1
J gene: TRBJ2-5
CDR3 DNA: TGTGCCAGCAGTCCACGGGACAACCAAGAGACCCAGTACTTC
CDR3 protein: CASSPRDNQETQYF

D gene: -
clone size: -
V gene: TRBV5-1
J gene: TRBJ2-5
CDR3 DNA: TGCGCCAGCAGCTTGGCACCAAGGGGAGACTACCAAGAGACCCAGTACTTC
CDR3 protein: CASSLAPRGDYQETQYF

D gene: -
clone size: -
V gene: TRBV5-1
J gene: TRBJ2-1
CDR3 DNA: TGCGCCAGCAGCTCTACGGGACTTTTCTCCAATGAGCAGTTCTTC
CDR3 protein: CASSSTGLFSNEQFF

D gene: -
clone size: -
V gene: TRBV21-1
J gene: TRBJ2-7
CDR3 DNA: TGTGCCAGCAGCAAAGTCAGGGGGCCCTACTACGAGCAGTACTTC
CDR3 protein: CASSKVRGPYYEQYF